Listed here are 19 T cell receptor beta chains from one sample, sequenced in a study of T cell responses to AZD1222 COVID-19 vaccine. Sequencing used immunoSEQ multiplex PCR; TCRdb keeps in-frame clones, though not all of them. The sample holds 110,000 or so clones; roughly nine tenths are singletons and the top ten take approximately 5.9%. The starting material was peripheral blood, obtained on day 0 of AZD1222 vaccination. Receptors originate from an adult in good health.

The V call is TRBV28, the J call TRBJ1-1; 7 nucleotides line up with TRBD1. The CDR3 totals 12 residues. Germline assignment: CDR1 MDHEN and CDR2 SYDVKM. The V and J ends lost 5 bases and 7 bases, in that order; junction bases with no gene match: 4. In DNA form, the CDR3 reads TGTGCCAGCAGTCCGACAGGGTTTGAAGCTTTCTTT. Protein sequence: CASSPTGFEAFF.

V gene TRBV9 combines with J gene TRBJ1-2; the D gene is possibly TRBD1 (5 bases). Trimming left V 0 bases short and J 9 bases short, with 15 bases between. There are 14 residues in the CDR3. Germline assignment: CDR1 SGDLS and CDR2 YYNGEE. The CDR3 region is CASSVGEGYGSYTF. Written as DNA, the CDR3 is TGTGCCAGCAGCGTAGGGGAGGGGTACGGTAGCTACACCTTC.

The chain recombines TRBV18 with TRBJ1-1; TRBD1 might be the D (5 bases). This CDR3 is built from 15 residues. V gave up 3 bases and J gave up 0 bases, with 11 bases separating them. Germline V gene data show CDR1 as KGHSH and CDR2 as LQKENI. The CDR3 loop reads CASSPPTVMNTEAFF. CDR3 in DNA: TGTGCCAGCTCACCCCCGACAGTCATGAACACTGAAGCTTTCTTT.

Here the CDR3 reads CASSRDRGTGELFF. The CDR3 nucleotides read TGTGCCAGCAGCCGGGACAGGGGCACCGGGGAGCTGTTTTTT. V is TRBV11-3 and J is TRBJ2-2, with TRBD1 identical over 10 bases. CDR3 size: 14 residues. J was trimmed by 4 bases and V by 5 bases; bases with no gene match: 1. Germline CDR1 SGHNT, CDR2 YENEEA. The complete variable domain, with remaining parts taken from reference TRBV11-3 and TRBJ2-2, reads EAGVVQSPRYKIIEKKQPVAFWCNPISGHNTLYWYLQNLGQGPELLIRYENEEAVDDSQLPKDRFSAERLKGVDSTLKIQPAELGDSAVYLCASSRDRGTGELFFGEGSRLTVL.

The V call is TRBV5-6, the J call TRBJ1-2; D uncertain. The length of the CDR3 is 15 residues. V was cut by 0 bases and J by 2 bases, with 11 bases left in between. Germline values: CDR1 SGHDT, CDR2 YYEEEE. The CDR3 coding sequence is TGTGCCAGCAGCTTGGGGCAGAACTACAACTATGGCTACACCTTC. It yields the protein CASSLGQNYNYGYTF.

The chain uses TRBV28 and TRBJ1-4; no definite D call. Trimming left V 2 bases short and J 1 base short, with 5 bases between. From germline, CDR1 is MDHEN and CDR2 SYDVKM. CDR3 length: 14 amino acids. The CDR3 DNA reads TGTGCCAGCAGTTTAGGAGGAACTAATGAAAAACTGTTTTTT. This translates into CASSLGGTNEKLFF.

The V gene is TRBV2, the J gene TRBJ1-6, with 7 positions matching TRBD1. V lost 4 bases to trimming and J lost 3 bases; unmatched junction nucleotides: 6. Germline V lookup: CDR1 SNHLY, CDR2 FYNNEI. CDR3 size: 16 residues. CDR3 residues: CASSVEAGGYNSPLHF. CDR3 nucleotide sequence: TGTGCCAGCAGTGTCGAAGCAGGGGGCTATAATTCACCCCTCCACTTT.

CDR3 in amino acids: CASSLRTSRNEQFF. CDR3 nucleotides: TGTGCCAGCAGCCTTCGGACTAGCAGGAATGAGCAGTTCTTC. The V call is TRBV3-1 (or the pseudogene TRBV3-2), the J call TRBJ2-1; 8 positions match TRBD2. The CDR3 runs to 14 residues. The V gene's germline CDR1 is LGHDT and CDR2 YNNKEL (reference sequence). V shed 4 bases and J 7 bases; nucleotides not matched to a gene: 6.

The V call is TRBV7-9, the J call TRBJ2-1; D remains ambiguous. There are 13 residues in the CDR3. The germline V and J ends were trimmed by 8 bases and 0 bases, with 8 bases remaining between them. The V gene's germline CDR1 is SEHNR and CDR2 FQNEAQ (reference sequence). The CDR3 protein is CASAASSYNEQFF. For the CDR3, the DNA is TGTGCCAGCGCGGCAAGCTCCTACAATGAGCAGTTCTTC.

The V gene is TRBV2, the J gene TRBJ1-4; TRBD1 is a possible D gene (5 bases). Between the trimmed V and J ends, which lost 1 base and 4 bases, there was a span of 7 bases. The CDR3 is made up of 14 amino acids. Germline V gene data show CDR1 as SNHLY and CDR2 as FYNNEI. The CDR3 coding sequence is TGTGCCAGCAGTGAAGGGAGGGGTAATGAAAAACTGTTTTTT. This sequence encodes CASSEGRGNEKLFF.

The chain has TRBV7-9 and TRBJ1-1, with 7 bases lining up with TRBD1. The ends lost 5 bases at V and 4 bases at J; junction bases unmatched: 4. The CDR3 extends over 13 amino acids. Germline loops: CDR1 SEHNR, CDR2 FQNEAQ (reference sequence). The CDR3 loop is CASSPGTATEAFF. The CDR3 DNA reads TGTGCCAGCAGCCCCGGGACAGCCACTGAAGCTTTCTTT.

The chain recombines TRBV18 with TRBJ2-3; TRBD2 agrees at 15 bases. V trimming: 3 bases; J trimming: 2 bases; junction bases outside the gene matches: 6. CDR1 and CDR2 from the germline V gene are KGHSH and LQKENI. The CDR3 extends over 18 amino acids. This chain's CDR3 is CASSPQGLAGGITDTQYF. CDR3 nucleotides: TGTGCCAGCTCACCCCAGGGACTAGCGGGAGGCATCACAGATACGCAGTATTTT.

The V and J genes are TRBV25-1 and TRBJ1-6; D gene unclear. The germline V gene has CDR1 MGHDK and CDR2 SYGVNS. The CDR3 is 16 amino acids. V shed 2 bases and J shed 10 bases, with 18 bases lying between them. This CDR3 reads CASSERSDRAGSPLHF. Here the CDR3 DNA reads TGTGCCAGCAGTGAACGATCAGATCGTGCGGGGTCACCCCTCCACTTT.

J is TRBJ2-7 and V is TRBV28; TRBD1 agrees at 9 bases. J gave up 3 bases and V 2 bases, and 5 bases lay outside the gene matches. Per the germline V gene, CDR1 is MDHEN and CDR2 is SYDVKM. CDR3 length: 15 residues. The CDR3 here is CASSLGGQGIYEQYF. The CDR3 DNA follows: TGTGCCAGCAGTTTAGGGGGACAGGGTATCTACGAGCAGTACTTC.

This clone was seen only a few times. In DNA form, the CDR3 reads TGTGCCAGCAGTCGCCAGGGCCAACTAGGGAATGAGCAGTTCTTC. Translating it yields CASSRQGQLGNEQFF. V is TRBV6-5 and J is TRBJ2-1, with D tentatively TRBD1 or TRBD2 (5 bases each). The germline V gene has CDR1 MNHEY and CDR2 SVGAGI. CDR3 length equals 15 residues. The V end lost 5 bases, the J end lost 7 bases, and 18 bases lay between the germline ends.

The chain couples TRBV5-5 to TRBJ1-2, with D perhaps matching TRBD1 (5 bases). Trimming took off 1 base at V and 5 bases at J, with 18 bases between the two ends. Per germline, CDR1 SGHKS and CDR2 YYEKEE (reference sequence). This CDR3 is built from 16 residues. CDR3 sequence: CASSLSPQAEWYGYTF. The CDR3 coding sequence is TGTGCCAGCAGCTTGTCCCCACAGGCCGAGTGGTATGGCTACACCTTC.

This rearrangement joins TRBV5-4 to TRBJ2-5; no clear D. Germline V lookup: CDR1 SGHNT, CDR2 YYREEE (reference sequence). This CDR3 has 13 residues. V lost 4 bases and J 5 bases, leaving 12 bases between the germline ends. The CDR3 nucleotides are TGTGCCAGCAGCCCCCGTGATTACGAGACCCAGTACTTC. Amino acid sequence: CASSPRDYETQYF.

CDR3 nucleotides: TGTGCCAGCAGCCCCGGAATGAGCCCGGTCGCTTCACCCCTCCACTTT. The encoded protein is CASSPGMSPVASPLHF. The rearrangement links TRBV13 to TRBJ1-6; no definite D call. The germline V gene has CDR1 PRHDT and CDR2 FYEKMQ (reference sequence). The CDR3 runs to 16 residues. Trimming removed 5 bases at V and 9 bases at J, with 20 bases between.

V and J are TRBV3-1 (or the pseudogene TRBV3-2) and TRBJ2-7; tentatively, D is TRBD2 (5 bases). The germline V gene has CDR1 LGHDT and CDR2 YNNKEL (reference sequence). V lost 5 bases and J 0 bases, leaving 14 bases between the germline ends. The CDR3 loop spans 15 amino acids. CDR3 nucleotides: TGTGCCAGCAGCGAAGGACTCTTGAACTCCTACGAGCAGTACTTC. Translated: CASSEGLLNSYEQYF.